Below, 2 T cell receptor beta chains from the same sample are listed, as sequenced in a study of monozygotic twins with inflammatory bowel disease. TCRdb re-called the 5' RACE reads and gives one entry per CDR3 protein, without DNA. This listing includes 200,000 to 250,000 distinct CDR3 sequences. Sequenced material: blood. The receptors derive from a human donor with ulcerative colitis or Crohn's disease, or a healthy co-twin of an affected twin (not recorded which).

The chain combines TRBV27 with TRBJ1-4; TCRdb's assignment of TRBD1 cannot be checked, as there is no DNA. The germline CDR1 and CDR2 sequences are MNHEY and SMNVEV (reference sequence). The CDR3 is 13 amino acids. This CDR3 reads CASYGTAGEKLFF.

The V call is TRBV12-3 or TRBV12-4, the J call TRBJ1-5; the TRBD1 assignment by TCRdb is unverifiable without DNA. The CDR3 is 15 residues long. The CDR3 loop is CASSPGALSNQPQHF.